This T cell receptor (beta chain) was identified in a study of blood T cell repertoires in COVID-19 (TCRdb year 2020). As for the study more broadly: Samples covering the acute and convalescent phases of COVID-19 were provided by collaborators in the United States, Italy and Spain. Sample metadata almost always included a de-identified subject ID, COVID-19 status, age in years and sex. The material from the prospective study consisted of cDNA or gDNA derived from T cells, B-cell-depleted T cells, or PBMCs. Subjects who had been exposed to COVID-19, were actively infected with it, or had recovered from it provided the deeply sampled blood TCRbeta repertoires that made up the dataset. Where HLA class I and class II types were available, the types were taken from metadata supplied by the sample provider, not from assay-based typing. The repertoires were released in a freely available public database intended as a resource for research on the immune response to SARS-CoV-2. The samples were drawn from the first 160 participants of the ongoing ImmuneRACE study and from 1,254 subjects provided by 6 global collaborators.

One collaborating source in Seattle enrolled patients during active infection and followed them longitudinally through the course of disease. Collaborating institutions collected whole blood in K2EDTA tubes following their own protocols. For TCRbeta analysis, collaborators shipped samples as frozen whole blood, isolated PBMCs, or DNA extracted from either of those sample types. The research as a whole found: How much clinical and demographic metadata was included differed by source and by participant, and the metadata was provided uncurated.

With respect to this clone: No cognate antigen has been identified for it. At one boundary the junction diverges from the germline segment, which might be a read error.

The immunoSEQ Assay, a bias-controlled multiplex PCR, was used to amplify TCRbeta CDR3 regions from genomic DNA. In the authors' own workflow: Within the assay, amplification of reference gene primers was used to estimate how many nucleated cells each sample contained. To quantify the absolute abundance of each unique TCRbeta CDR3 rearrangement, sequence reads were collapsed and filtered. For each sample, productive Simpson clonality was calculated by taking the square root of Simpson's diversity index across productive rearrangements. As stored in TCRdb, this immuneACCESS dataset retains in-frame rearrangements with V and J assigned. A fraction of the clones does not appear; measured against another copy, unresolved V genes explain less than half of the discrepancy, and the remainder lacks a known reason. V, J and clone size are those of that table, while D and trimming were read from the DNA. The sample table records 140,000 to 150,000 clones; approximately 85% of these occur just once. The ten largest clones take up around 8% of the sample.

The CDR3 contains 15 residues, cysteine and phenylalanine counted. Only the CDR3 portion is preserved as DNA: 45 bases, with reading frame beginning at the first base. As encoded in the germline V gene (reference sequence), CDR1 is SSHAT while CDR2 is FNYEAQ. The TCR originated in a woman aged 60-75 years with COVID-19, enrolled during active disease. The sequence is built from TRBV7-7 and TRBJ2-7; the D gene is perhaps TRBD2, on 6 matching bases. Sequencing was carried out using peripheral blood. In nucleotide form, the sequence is TGTGCTAGCAGCTTAGCATACGGAGGGTCGGGGGAGCAGTACTTC. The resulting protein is CASSLAYGGSGEQYF.